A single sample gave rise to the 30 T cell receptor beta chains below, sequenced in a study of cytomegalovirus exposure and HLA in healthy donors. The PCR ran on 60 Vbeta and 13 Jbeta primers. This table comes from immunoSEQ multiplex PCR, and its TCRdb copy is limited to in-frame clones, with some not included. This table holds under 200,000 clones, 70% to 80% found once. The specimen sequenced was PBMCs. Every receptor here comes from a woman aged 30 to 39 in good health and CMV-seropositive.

The CDR3 sequence: CASRKLAGAHNEQFF. CDR3 DNA sequence: TGTGCCAGTAGGAAATTAGCGGGAGCCCACAATGAGCAGTTCTTC. V is TRBV19 and J is TRBJ2-1; 9 bases align to TRBD2. The CDR3 runs 15 residues. Unmatched junction bases numbered 8, after V lost 6 bases and J lost 5 bases. Germline CDR1 LNHDA, CDR2 SQIVND (reference sequence).

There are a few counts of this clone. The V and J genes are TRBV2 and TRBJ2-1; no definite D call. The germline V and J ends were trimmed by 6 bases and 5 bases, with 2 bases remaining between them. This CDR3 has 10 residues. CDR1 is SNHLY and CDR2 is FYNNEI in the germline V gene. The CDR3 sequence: CASSDNEQFF. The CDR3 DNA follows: TGTGCCAGCAGCGACAATGAGCAGTTCTTC.

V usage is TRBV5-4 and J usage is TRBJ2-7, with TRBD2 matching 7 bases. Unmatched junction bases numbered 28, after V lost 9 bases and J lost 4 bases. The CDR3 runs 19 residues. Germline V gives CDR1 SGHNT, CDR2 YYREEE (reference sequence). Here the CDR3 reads CATSTPDGEREGLPYEQYF. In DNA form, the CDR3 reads TGTGCCACCTCTACCCCGGATGGTGAGCGGGAAGGATTGCCGTACGAGCAGTACTTC.

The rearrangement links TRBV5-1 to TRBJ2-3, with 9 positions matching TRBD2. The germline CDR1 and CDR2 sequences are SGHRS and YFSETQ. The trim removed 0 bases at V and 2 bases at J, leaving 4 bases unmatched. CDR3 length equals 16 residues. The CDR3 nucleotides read TGCGCCAGCAGCTTGGCCTCTAGCGGGGCCACAGATACGCAGTATTTT. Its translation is CASSLASSGATDTQYF.

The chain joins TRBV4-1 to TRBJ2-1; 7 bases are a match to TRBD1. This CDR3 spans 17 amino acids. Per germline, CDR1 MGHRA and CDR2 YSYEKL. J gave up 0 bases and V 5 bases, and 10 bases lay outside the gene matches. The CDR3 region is CASSSPTGVSSYNEQFF. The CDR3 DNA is TGCGCCAGCAGCTCCCCTACAGGGGTAAGCTCCTACAATGAGCAGTTCTTC.

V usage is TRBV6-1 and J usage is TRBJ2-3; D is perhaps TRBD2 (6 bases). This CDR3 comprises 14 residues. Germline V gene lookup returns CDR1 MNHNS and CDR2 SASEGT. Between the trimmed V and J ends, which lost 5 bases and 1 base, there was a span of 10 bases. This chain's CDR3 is CASSRDLGTDTQYF. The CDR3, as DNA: TGTGCCAGCAGTAGGGACTTAGGCACAGATACGCAGTATTTT.

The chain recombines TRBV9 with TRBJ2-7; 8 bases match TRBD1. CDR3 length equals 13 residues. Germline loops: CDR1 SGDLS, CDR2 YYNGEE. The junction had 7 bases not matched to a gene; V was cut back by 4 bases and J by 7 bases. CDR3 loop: CASSSQTGGEQYF. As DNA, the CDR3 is TGTGCCAGCAGCTCACAAACAGGGGGAGAGCAGTACTTC.

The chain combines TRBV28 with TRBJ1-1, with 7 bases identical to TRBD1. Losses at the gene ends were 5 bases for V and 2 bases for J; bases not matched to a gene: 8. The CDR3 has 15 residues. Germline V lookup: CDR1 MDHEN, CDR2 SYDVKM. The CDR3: CASSLRTGANTEAFF. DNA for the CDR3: TGTGCCAGCAGTCTGAGGACAGGCGCTAACACTGAAGCTTTCTTT.

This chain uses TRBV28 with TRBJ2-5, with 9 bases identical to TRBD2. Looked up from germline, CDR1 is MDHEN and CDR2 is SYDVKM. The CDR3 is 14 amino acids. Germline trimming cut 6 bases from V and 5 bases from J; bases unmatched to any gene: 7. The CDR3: CASRPGLAAETQYF. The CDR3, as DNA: TGTGCCAGCAGACCGGGACTAGCAGCTGAGACCCAGTACTTC.

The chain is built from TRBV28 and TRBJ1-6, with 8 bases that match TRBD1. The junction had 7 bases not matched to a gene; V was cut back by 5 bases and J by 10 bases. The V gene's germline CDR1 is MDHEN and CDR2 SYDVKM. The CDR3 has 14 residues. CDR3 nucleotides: TGTGCCAGCAGTCACGGACAGGGTGACTCACCCCTCCACTTT. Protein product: CASSHGQGDSPLHF.

CDR3 sequence (DNA): TGTGCCTGGATCCCTCTAGGAAACACCATATATTTT. It encodes CAWIPLGNTIYF. V is TRBV30 and J is TRBJ1-3; no firm D call. CDR1 is GTSNPN, CDR2 SVGIG, per germline (reference sequence). The CDR3 has 12 residues. Trimming shortened V by 4 bases and J by 4 bases, and 8 bases separated the two germline ends.

The CDR3 nucleotides read TGCGCCAGCAGCGTACAGGGAAACTATGGCTACACCTTC. It codes for CASSVQGNYGYTF. The V gene is TRBV5-1, the J gene TRBJ1-2, with D tentatively TRBD1 (6 bases). The CDR3 is 13 amino acids. V dropped 4 bases and J dropped 2 bases, with 9 bases sitting between them. The germline V gene encodes CDR1 SGHRS and CDR2 YFSETQ.

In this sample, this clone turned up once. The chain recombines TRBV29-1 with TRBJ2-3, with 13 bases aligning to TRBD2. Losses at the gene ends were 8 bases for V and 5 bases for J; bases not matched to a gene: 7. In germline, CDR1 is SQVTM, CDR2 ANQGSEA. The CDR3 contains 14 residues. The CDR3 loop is CSIGTSGDVDTQYF. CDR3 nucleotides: TGCAGCATCGGGACTAGCGGGGATGTAGATACGCAGTATTTT.

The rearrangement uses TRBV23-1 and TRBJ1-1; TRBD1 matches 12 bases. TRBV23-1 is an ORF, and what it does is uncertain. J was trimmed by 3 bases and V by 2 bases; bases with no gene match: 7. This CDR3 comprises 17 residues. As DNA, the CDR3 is TGCGCCAGCAGTCAACCGGGACAGGGGGCGAATGACACTGAAGCTTTCTTT. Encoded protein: CASSQPGQGANDTEAFF.

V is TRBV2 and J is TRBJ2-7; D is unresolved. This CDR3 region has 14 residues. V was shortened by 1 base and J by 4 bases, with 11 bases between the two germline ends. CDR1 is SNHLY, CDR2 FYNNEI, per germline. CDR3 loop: CASSEGQRRYEQYF. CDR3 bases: TGTGCCAGCAGTGAAGGCCAGAGGCGTTACGAGCAGTACTTC.

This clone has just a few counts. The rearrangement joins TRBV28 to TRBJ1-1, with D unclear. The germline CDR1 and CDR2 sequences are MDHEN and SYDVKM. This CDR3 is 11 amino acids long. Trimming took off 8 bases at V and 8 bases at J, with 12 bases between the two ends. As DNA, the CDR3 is TGTGCCAGCCTAACCTCGGGAGAAGCTTTCTTT. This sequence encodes CASLTSGEAFF.

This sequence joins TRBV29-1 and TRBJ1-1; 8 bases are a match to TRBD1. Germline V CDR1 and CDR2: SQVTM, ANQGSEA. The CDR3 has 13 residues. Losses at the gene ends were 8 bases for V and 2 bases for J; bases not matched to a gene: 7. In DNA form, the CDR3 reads TGCAGCACCACGGACAGGGCCAACACTGAAGCTTTCTTT. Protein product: CSTTDRANTEAFF.

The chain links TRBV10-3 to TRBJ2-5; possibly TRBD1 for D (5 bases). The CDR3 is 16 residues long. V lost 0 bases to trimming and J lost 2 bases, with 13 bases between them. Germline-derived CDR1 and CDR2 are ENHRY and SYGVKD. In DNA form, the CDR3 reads TGTGCCATCAGTGAGTCTTCCAGGGCTAGACAAGAGACCCAGTACTTC. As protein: CAISESSRARQETQYF.

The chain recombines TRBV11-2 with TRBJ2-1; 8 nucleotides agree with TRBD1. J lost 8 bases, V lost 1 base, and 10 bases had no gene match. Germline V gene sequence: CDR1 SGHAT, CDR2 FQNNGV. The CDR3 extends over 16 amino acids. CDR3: CASSLGLQGEGDEQFF. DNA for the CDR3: TGTGCCAGCAGCTTAGGATTACAGGGGGAAGGGGATGAGCAGTTCTTC.

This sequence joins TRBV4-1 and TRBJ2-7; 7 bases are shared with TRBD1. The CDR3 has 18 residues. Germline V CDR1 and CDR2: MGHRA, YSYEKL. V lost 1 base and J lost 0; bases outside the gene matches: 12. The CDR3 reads CASSQVDTVGTVSYEQYF. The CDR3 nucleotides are TGCGCCAGCAGCCAAGTGGATACAGTGGGGACAGTCTCCTACGAGCAGTACTTC.

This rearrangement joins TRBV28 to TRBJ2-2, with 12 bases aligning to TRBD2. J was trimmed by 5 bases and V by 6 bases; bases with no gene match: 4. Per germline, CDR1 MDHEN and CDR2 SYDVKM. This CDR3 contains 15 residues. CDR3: CASSRLAGATGELFF. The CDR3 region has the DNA TGTGCCAGCAGCAGACTAGCGGGAGCTACCGGGGAGCTGTTTTTT.

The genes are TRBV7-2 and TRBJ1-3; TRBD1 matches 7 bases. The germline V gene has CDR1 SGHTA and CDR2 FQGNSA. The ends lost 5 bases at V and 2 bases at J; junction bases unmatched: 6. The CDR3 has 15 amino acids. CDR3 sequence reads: CASSPRTGTGNTIYF. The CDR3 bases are TGTGCCAGCAGCCCCCGGACAGGAACTGGAAACACCATATATTTT.

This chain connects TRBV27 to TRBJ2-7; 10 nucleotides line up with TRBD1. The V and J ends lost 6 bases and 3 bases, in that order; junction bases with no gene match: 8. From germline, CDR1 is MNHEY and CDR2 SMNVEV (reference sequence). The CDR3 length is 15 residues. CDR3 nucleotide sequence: TGTGCCAGCAGCCTGACAGGGGGCACCCTCTACGAGCAGTACTTC. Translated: CASSLTGGTLYEQYF.

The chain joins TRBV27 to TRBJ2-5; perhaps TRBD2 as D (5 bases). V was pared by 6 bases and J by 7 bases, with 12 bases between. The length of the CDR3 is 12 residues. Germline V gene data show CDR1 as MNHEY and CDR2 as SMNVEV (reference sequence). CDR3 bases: TGTGCCAGCAGCCCGGGGTTTCCGACCCAGTACTTC. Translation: CASSPGFPTQYF.

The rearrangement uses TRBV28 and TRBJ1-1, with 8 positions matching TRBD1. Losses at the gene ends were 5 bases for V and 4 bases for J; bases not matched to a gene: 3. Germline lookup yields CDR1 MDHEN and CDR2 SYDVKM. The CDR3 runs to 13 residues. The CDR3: CASSLGQGTEAFF. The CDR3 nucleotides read TGTGCCAGCAGTCTAGGACAGGGCACTGAAGCTTTCTTT.

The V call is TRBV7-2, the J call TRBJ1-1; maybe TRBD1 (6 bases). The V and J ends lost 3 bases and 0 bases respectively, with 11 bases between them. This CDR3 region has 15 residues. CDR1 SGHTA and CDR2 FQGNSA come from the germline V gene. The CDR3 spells CASSLYTGLNTEAFF. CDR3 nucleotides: TGTGCCAGCAGCTTGTATACAGGGTTGAACACTGAAGCTTTCTTT.

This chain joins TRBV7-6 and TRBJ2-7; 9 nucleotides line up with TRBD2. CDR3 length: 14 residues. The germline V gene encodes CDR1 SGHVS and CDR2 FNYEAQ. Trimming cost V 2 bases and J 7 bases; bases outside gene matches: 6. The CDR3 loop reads CASSLTAGGSEQYF. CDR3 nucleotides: TGTGCCAGCAGCTTAACGGCGGGAGGGTCTGAGCAGTACTTC.

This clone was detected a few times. The CDR3 protein is CASSPGQNTEAFF. The CDR3 DNA sequence: TGTGCCAGCAGCCCGGGACAGAACACTGAAGCTTTCTTT. V is TRBV5-4 and J is TRBJ1-1; tentative D call: TRBD1 (6 bases). Trimming removed 4 bases from V and 1 base from J, with 8 bases in between. Germline assignment: CDR1 SGHNT and CDR2 YYREEE (reference sequence). This CDR3 has 13 amino acids. The full variable domain, in which reference TRBV5-4 and TRBJ1-1 provide the parts outside the CDR3, is ETGVTQSPTHLIKTRGQQVTLRCSSQSGHNTVSWYQQALGQGPQFIFQYYREEENGRGNFPPRFSGLQFPNYSSELNVNALELDDSALYLCASSPGQNTEAFFGQGTRLTVV.

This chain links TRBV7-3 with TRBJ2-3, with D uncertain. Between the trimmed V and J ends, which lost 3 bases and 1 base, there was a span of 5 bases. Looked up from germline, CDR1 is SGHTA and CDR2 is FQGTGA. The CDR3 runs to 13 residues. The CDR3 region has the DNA TGTGCCAGCAGCTTCGGTGGCACAGATACGCAGTATTTT. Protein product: CASSFGGTDTQYF.

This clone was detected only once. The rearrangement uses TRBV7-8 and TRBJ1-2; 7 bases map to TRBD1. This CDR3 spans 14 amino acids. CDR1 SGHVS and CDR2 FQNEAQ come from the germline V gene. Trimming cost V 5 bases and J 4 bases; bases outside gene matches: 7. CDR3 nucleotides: TGTGCCAGCAGCGGCATGACAGGGAGCTATGGCTACACCTTC. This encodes CASSGMTGSYGYTF.